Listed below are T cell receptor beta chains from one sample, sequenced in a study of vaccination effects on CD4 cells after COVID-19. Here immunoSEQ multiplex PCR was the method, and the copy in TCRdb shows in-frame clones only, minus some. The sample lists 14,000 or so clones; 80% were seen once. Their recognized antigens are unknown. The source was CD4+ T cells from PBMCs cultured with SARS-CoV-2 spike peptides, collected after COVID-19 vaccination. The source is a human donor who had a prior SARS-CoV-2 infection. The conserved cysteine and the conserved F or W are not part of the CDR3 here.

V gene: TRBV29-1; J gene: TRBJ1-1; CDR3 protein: SVAGRTEAF
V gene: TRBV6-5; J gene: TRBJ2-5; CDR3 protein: ASSYSLAGDQETQY
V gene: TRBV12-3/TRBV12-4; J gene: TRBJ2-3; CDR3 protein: ASSLWGADTQY
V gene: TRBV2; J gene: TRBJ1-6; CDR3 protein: ASSVGVDSPLH
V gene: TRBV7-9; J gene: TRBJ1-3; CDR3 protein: ASSLTPGPSSSGNTIY
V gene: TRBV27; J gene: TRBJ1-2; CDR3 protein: ASSLKGYGYT
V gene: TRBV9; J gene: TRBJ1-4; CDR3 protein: ASSVGGRGRLF
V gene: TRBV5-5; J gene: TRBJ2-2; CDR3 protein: ASSYPSGDTGELF
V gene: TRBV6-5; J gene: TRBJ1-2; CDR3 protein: ATSLQGGVGYT
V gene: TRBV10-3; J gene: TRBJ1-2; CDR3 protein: AISEGGNYGYT
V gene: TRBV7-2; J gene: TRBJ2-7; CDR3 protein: ASSSRSAKSSYEQY
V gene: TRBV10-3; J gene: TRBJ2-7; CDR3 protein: AIQPGTSSYEQY
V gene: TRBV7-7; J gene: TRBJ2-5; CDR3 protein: ASSLGRLAGETQY
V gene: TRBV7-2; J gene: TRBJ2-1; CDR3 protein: ASSLMIARKISYNEQF
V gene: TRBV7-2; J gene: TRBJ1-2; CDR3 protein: ASSSLWQGAYGYT
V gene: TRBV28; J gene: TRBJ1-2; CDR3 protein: ASSLHGEVSNYGYT
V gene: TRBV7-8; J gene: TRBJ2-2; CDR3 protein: ASSLQGALNTGELF
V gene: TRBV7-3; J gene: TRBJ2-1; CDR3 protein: ASSLRGGVGEQF
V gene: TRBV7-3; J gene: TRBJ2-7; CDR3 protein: ASSFDRGPYEQY
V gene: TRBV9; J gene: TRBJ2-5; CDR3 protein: ASSPGTSLQETQY
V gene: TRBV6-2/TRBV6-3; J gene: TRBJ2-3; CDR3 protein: ASSSGTSGSIGADTQY
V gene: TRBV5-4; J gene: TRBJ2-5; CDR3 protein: ASSLRLAGVGETQY
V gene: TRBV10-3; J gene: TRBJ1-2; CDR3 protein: AIGRDPANYGYT
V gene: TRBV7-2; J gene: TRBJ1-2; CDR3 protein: ASSLTGWDGYT
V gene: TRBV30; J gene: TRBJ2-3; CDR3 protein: AWSARHSTDTQY
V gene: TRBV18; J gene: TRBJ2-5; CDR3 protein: ASSPVGSKETQY
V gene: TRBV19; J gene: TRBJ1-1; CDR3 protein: ASSPLGTEAF
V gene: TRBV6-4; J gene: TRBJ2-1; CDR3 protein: ASSETSGDYNEQF
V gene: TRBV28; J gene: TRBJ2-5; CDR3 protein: ASSSGFVGKETQY
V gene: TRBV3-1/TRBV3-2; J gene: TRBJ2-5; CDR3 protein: ASSPDLETQY
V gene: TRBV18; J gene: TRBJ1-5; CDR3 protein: ASSPRDGGPKPQH
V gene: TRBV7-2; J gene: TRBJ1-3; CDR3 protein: ASSPRTGNTGNTIY
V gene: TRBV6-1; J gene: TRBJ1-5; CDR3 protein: ASSADGTSFNQPQH
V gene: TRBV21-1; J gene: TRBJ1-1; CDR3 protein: ASSTPFGPGDLDTEAF
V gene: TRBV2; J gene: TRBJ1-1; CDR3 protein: ASRPGQGGTEAF
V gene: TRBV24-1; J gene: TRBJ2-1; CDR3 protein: ATSDATGSYNEQF
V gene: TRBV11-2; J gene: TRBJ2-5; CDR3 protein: ASGTHLGEETQY
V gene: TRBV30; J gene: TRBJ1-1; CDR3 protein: AWSDRVAF
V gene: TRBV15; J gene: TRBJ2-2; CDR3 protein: ATSREQGDAGELF
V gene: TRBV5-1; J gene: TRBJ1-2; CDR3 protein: ASTRGATSGESYGYT
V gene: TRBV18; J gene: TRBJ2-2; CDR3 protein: ASSPWTVGTGELF
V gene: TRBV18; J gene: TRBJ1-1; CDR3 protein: ASSPQQGVEAF